The 32 T cell receptor beta chains listed next were all sequenced from one sample in a study of post-analysis software for immune sequencing data (dated by TCRdb to the mid-2010s). For these TCRs, the target antigens are not known. The library was produced with PCR. The sequencer listed for this sample is Illumina HiSeq 2500. To reduce PCR and sequencing biases, unique molecular identifiers were built into the TCR beta cDNA libraries. Through fastp at Q25 and MiXCR, TCRdb rebuilt clones from the public reads, retaining in-frame beta chains. Each CDR3 protein gets just one entry, which takes the most common genes and DNA from the rows behind it. The sample table contains 750,000 to 900,000 distinct CDR3 sequences; only one count was recorded for roughly 50% of them. The top ten clones comprise 4.9% of the sample. Overall study results and their limits: About five TRBV segments, including TRBV5-6, TRBV5-1 and TRBV20-1, were significantly more frequent in patients than controls.

The sequencing input was blood. Receptor source: a girl aged 10 to 17 with multiple sclerosis.

V and J are TRBV20-1 and TRBJ1-6; a possible D gene is TRBD1 (5 bases). The V end was cut by 0 bases, the J end by 10 bases, with 10 bases between. In germline, CDR1 is DFQATT, CDR2 SNEGSKA (reference sequence). There are 13 residues in the CDR3. The chain's CDR3 is CSARDRVGSPLHF. The CDR3 nucleotides read TGCAGTGCTAGAGACAGGGTAGGGTCACCCCTCCACTTT.

Only a few counts were recorded for this clonotype. This chain connects TRBV29-1 to TRBJ2-7; D may correspond to TRBD1 or TRBD2 (6 bases each). This CDR3 is built from 14 residues. Germline values: CDR1 SQVTM, CDR2 ANQGSEA. Trimming stripped 3 bases from V and 2 bases from J, with 14 bases between. DNA for the CDR3: TGCAGCGTTGATGGAGGGGGGTCCACCTACGAGCAGTACTTC. Amino acids: CSVDGGGSTYEQYF.

This clonotype was counted a few times. The V call is TRBV7-3, the J call TRBJ2-1; a weak D match, TRBD2 (5 bases). V lost 5 bases to trimming and J lost 2 bases, with 13 bases between them. Per the germline V gene, CDR1 is SGHTA and CDR2 is FQGTGA. The CDR3 is 15 residues long. CDR3 region: CASSAVGAAYNEQFF. The CDR3 DNA reads TGTGCCAGCAGCGCCGTGGGAGCGGCCTACAATGAGCAGTTCTTC.

The chain carries TRBV7-9 and TRBJ2-3; 9 bases match TRBD2. Germline loops: CDR1 SEHNR, CDR2 FQNEAQ (reference sequence). This CDR3 region has 17 residues. V lost 5 bases, J lost 8 bases, and 17 bases stayed unmatched. The CDR3 is CASSGVLGQREEGTQYF. In DNA, the CDR3 is TGTGCCAGCAGCGGGGTTCTCGGTCAGCGGGAGGAAGGTACGCAGTATTTT.

The rearrangement joins TRBV6-1 to TRBJ2-7; no definite D call. Germline V gives CDR1 MNHNS, CDR2 SASEGT. The CDR3 has 11 amino acids. V was cut by 8 bases and J by 2 bases, with 7 bases left in between. The CDR3 DNA follows: TGTGCCAGCGCAAAGACCTACGAGCAGTACTTC. It codes for CASAKTYEQYF.

This clonotype came up once. The chain employs TRBV6-5 and TRBJ2-7; no definite D call. V was cut by 6 bases and J by 3 bases, with 9 bases left in between. The CDR3 length is 12 residues. Germline values: CDR1 MNHEY, CDR2 SVGAGI. In DNA form, the CDR3 reads TGTGCCAGCAGCTCGCAGGACTACGAGCAGTACTTC. Its protein product is CASSSQDYEQYF.

The V gene is TRBV6-5, the J gene TRBJ2-7; 12 bases map to TRBD2. Gene TRBJ2-5 matches the end of the DNA better, so the J call may be wrong. CDR3 size: 18 residues. Germline assignment: CDR1 MNHEY and CDR2 SVGAGI. CDR3 sequence (DNA): TGTGCCAGCAGTTACCGGGCTAGCGGGAGGGCCGGGAGAAAGACCCAGTACTTC. This encodes CASSYRASGRAGRKTQYF.

The chain carries TRBV7-9 and TRBJ1-2; TRBD1 agrees at 7 bases. The CDR3 spans 12 residues. V was clipped by 5 bases and J by 10 bases; unmatched bases: 7. Germline V CDR1 and CDR2: SEHNR, FQNEAQ (reference sequence). DNA for the CDR3: TGTGCCAGCAGCCTAGGGACAGTTAACTACACCTTC. This gives the protein CASSLGTVNYTF.

This chain connects TRBV29-1 to TRBJ2-1; D might be TRBD2 (6 bases). The CDR3 consists of 19 residues. The germline V gene encodes CDR1 SQVTM and CDR2 ANQGSEA. Trimming took 2 bases from V and 0 from J, leaving 23 bases between them. This chain's CDR3 is CSVEPPSDWPGGSYNEQFF. The CDR3 region has the DNA TGCAGCGTTGAACCACCCTCGGACTGGCCCGGGGGCTCCTACAATGAGCAGTTCTTC.

The chain links TRBV20-1 to TRBJ2-3; weak D call: TRBD2 (6 bases). CDR3 length: 18 amino acids. Germline CDR1 is DFQATT and CDR2 is SNEGSKA (reference sequence). Between the trimmed V and J ends, which lost 1 base and 2 bases, there was a span of 22 bases. Here the CDR3 reads CSARGLSVMGLYTDTQYF. CDR3 nucleotide sequence: TGCAGTGCTAGAGGCCTGTCCGTAATGGGACTCTACACAGATACGCAGTATTTT.

This chain connects TRBV30 to TRBJ2-7; unclear D gene. Looked up from germline, CDR1 is GTSNPN and CDR2 is SVGIG (reference sequence). Trimming shortened V by 4 bases and J by 2 bases, and 6 bases separated the two germline ends. The CDR3 totals 11 residues. The CDR3 region has the DNA TGTGCCTGGAAACACGCCTACGAGCAGTACTTC. Translated: CAWKHAYEQYF.

This chain links TRBV7-9 with TRBJ2-3; no clear D. Trimming pared 10 bases from V and 4 bases from J, leaving 15 bases between. The CDR3 is 13 amino acids. The germline V gene has CDR1 SEHNR and CDR2 FQNEAQ (reference sequence). Here the CDR3 DNA reads TGTGCCATGCCTAGGGCCGGAGCAGATACGCAGTATTTT. Its translation: CAMPRAGADTQYF.

The chain links TRBV15 to TRBJ2-7; D remains unclear. CDR3 length equals 16 residues. CDR1 is LNHNV and CDR2 is YYDKDF in the germline V gene (reference sequence). Trimming removed 0 bases at V and 2 bases at J, with 14 bases between. The CDR3 DNA reads as TGTGCCACCAGCAGAGATTGGAACCCGGCAGCCTACGAGCAGTACTTC. Its protein is CATSRDWNPAAYEQYF.

This clonotype was recorded only once. V usage is TRBV3-1 and J usage is TRBJ1-4; 8 bases align to TRBD1. V dropped 4 bases and J dropped 5; count of bases not matched to a gene: 12. From germline, CDR1 is LGHDT and CDR2 YNNKEL (reference sequence). This CDR3 has 17 residues. CDR3 protein: CASSPSYGQGENEKLFF. The CDR3, as DNA: TGTGCCAGCAGCCCGTCGTACGGACAGGGCGAAAATGAAAAACTGTTTTTT.

The rearrangement uses TRBV28 and TRBJ1-2; the D is unclear. With 5 bases removed from V and 4 bases from J, the gap between germline ends came to 11 bases. The CDR3 has 13 residues. CDR1 and CDR2 from the germline V gene are MDHEN and SYDVKM. As DNA, the CDR3 is TGTGCCAGCAGTCTTCAACGGCTCTATGGCTACACCTTC. Protein sequence: CASSLQRLYGYTF.

V gene TRBV20-1 combines with J gene TRBJ2-1, with TRBD1 matching 7 bases. This CDR3 has 15 residues. CDR1 DFQATT and CDR2 SNEGSKA come from the germline V gene (reference sequence). Unmatched junction bases numbered 3, after V lost 0 bases and J lost 1 base. The chain's CDR3 is CSARDPDRSYNEQFF. The CDR3 nucleotides are TGCAGTGCTAGAGATCCGGACAGGTCCTACAATGAGCAGTTCTTC.

This chain connects TRBV29-1 to TRBJ2-5; D might be TRBD1 or TRBD2, each matching 5 bases. The CDR3 consists of 15 residues. Germline V CDR1 and CDR2: SQVTM, ANQGSEA. Trimming pared 5 bases from V and 0 bases from J, leaving 16 bases between. The CDR3: CSVRWGRRYQETQYF. CDR3 coding DNA: TGCAGCGTTCGCTGGGGACGCCGGTACCAAGAGACCCAGTACTTC.

The V call is TRBV5-4, the J call TRBJ2-1; D may match TRBD1 or TRBD2 (5 bases each). Germline assignment: CDR1 SGHNT and CDR2 YYREEE (reference sequence). Trimming left V 3 bases short and J 4 bases short, with 17 bases between. CDR3 length equals 16 residues. CDR3 DNA sequence: TGTGCCAGCAGCTCACCGGACGGGGCTCATTACAATGAGCAGTTCTTC. Protein sequence: CASSSPDGAHYNEQFF.

The genes are TRBV6-5 and TRBJ2-1; either TRBD1 or TRBD2 may fit D (5 bases each). Germline loops: CDR1 MNHEY, CDR2 SVGAGI. CDR3 length: 12 residues. V was shortened by 2 bases and J by 10 bases, with 9 bases between the two germline ends. CDR3 protein: CASSYGGTEQFF. The CDR3 DNA reads as TGTGCCAGCAGTTACGGGGGTACGGAGCAGTTCTTC.

This chain joins TRBV6-6 and TRBJ2-3; 10 nucleotides match TRBD2. V lost 6 bases and J lost 8; bases outside the gene matches: 11. Germline values: CDR1 MNHNY, CDR2 SVGAGI (reference sequence). The CDR3 contains 15 residues. CDR3: CASRPLAGVAGTQYF. CDR3 DNA sequence: TGTGCCAGCAGACCCCTAGCGGGAGTTGCAGGTACGCAGTATTTT.

V usage is TRBV29-1 and J usage is TRBJ1-1; a weak D match, TRBD1 (6 bases). CDR3 size: 13 residues. The germline V and J ends were trimmed by 8 bases and 6 bases, with 19 bases remaining between them. Germline values: CDR1 SQVTM, CDR2 ANQGSEA. In DNA form, the CDR3 reads TGCAGCCCCAGACCATTTACAGGGTCTGAAGCTTTCTTT. It is translated as CSPRPFTGSEAFF.

The V gene is TRBV11-2, the J gene TRBJ2-7, with TRBD2 identical over 14 bases. The assigned J gene may be wrong: the sequence end matches TRBJ2-5 better. CDR3 length equals 18 residues. Germline V gene sequence: CDR1 SGHAT, CDR2 FQNNGV. The CDR3 loop reads CASSLGLAGGLRQETQYF. CDR3 coding DNA: TGTGCCAGCAGCTTAGGACTAGCGGGAGGGTTGCGGCAAGAGACCCAGTACTTC.

The CDR3, as DNA: TGCAGTGCTACAGGGACTAGCGGGAGAATGGATGACTACGAGCAGTACTTC. This translates into CSATGTSGRMDDYEQYF. The chain has TRBV20-1 and TRBJ2-7; 14 bases fit TRBD2. This CDR3 spans 17 amino acids. Germline loops: CDR1 DFQATT, CDR2 SNEGSKA (reference sequence). The V and J ends lost 4 bases and 3 bases, in that order; junction bases with no gene match: 11.

This clonotype was picked up a small number of times. This sequence joins TRBV12-3 or TRBV12-4 and TRBJ2-1; D gene ambiguous. The CDR3 contains 11 residues. V dropped 7 bases and J dropped 7 bases, with 8 bases sitting between them. CDR3 sequence reads: CASTQANEQFF. CDR3 bases: TGTGCCAGCACCCAAGCTAATGAGCAGTTCTTC.

The chain couples TRBV7-9 to TRBJ2-1, with 11 positions matching TRBD2. The CDR3 has 15 amino acids. After removal of 4 bases from V and 6 bases from J, the junction contained 5 bases not matched to a gene. Germline V lookup: CDR1 SEHNR, CDR2 FQNEAQ (reference sequence). The CDR3 DNA sequence: TGTGCCAGCAGCTCATTAGCGGGAGGGATCAATGAGCAGTTCTTC. Translating it yields CASSSLAGGINEQFF. Combining the CDR3 with reference TRBV7-9 and TRBJ2-1 gives the whole variable domain DTGVSQNPRHKITKRGQNVTFRCDPISEHNRLYWYRQTLGQGPEFLTYFQNEAQLEKSRLLSDRFSAERPKGSFSTLEIQRTEQGDSAMYLCASSSLAGGINEQFFGPGTRLTVL.

In its sample, this clonotype was seen a few times. The chain links TRBV6-1 to TRBJ1-2, with 7 bases lining up with TRBD1. There are 15 residues in the CDR3. CDR1 is MNHNS and CDR2 is SASEGT in the germline V gene. The V and J ends lost 8 bases and 4 bases, in that order; junction bases with no gene match: 13. The CDR3 DNA follows: TGTGCCAGCCTCAAGGGGGGACAGTTTCGCTATGGCTACACCTTC. Translation gives CASLKGGQFRYGYTF.

This clonotype was detected only a few times. The V and J genes are TRBV20-1 and TRBJ1-2; D might be TRBD1 (6 bases). Trimming stripped 5 bases from V and 0 bases from J, with 16 bases between. Germline lookup yields CDR1 DFQATT and CDR2 SNEGSKA (reference sequence). The CDR3 spans 15 residues. CDR3 sequence: CSAYKGGGPNYGYTF. CDR3 nucleotide sequence: TGCAGTGCTTATAAGGGGGGCGGCCCTAACTATGGCTACACCTTC.

The chain has TRBV7-2 and TRBJ2-3; a weak D match, TRBD1 (6 bases). CDR3 size: 15 residues. Trimming removed 3 bases from V and 2 bases from J, with 12 bases in between. Germline assignment: CDR1 SGHTA and CDR2 FQGNSA. The CDR3 spells CASSLGQRHTDTQYF. CDR3 DNA sequence: TGTGCCAGCAGCTTGGGACAAAGGCACACAGATACGCAGTATTTT.

The chain combines TRBV6-5 with TRBJ2-7; the D gene is possibly TRBD1 (5 bases). The CDR3 contains 17 residues. V was pared by 0 bases and J by 1 base, with 16 bases between. Per the germline V gene, CDR1 is MNHEY and CDR2 is SVGAGI. The CDR3 region has the DNA TGTGCCAGCAGTTACTCGAGGACAACACTAAAGTCCTACGAGCAGTACTTC. This encodes CASSYSRTTLKSYEQYF.

This clonotype was detected only once. The gene calls are TRBV7-9 and TRBJ2-3; D not certain. Germline lookup yields CDR1 SEHNR and CDR2 FQNEAQ (reference sequence). The CDR3 has 15 amino acids. Trimming took off 5 bases at V and 2 bases at J, with 14 bases between the two ends. CDR3 coding DNA: TGTGCCAGCAGCCCGGTGGACCCGCCCACAGATACGCAGTATTTT. This sequence encodes CASSPVDPPTDTQYF. The full variable domain, completed using reference TRBV7-9 and TRBJ2-3, is DTGVSQNPRHKITKRGQNVTFRCDPISEHNRLYWYRQTLGQGPEFLTYFQNEAQLEKSRLLSDRFSAERPKGSFSTLEIQRTEQGDSAMYLCASSPVDPPTDTQYFGPGTRLTVL.

This chain connects TRBV9 to TRBJ1-1; TRBD1 agrees at 9 bases. V shed 3 bases, J shed 6 bases, and the junction held 3 bases outside the gene matches. Germline loops: CDR1 SGDLS, CDR2 YYNGEE. This CDR3 comprises 13 residues. CDR3 bases: TGTGCCAGCAGCGCCAGACAGGGGGCTGAAGCTTTCTTT. Translation gives CASSARQGAEAFF.

This clonotype turned up a few times. The rearrangement joins TRBV12-3 or TRBV12-4 to TRBJ2-1, with TRBD2 identical over 9 bases. V gave up 4 bases and J gave up 3 bases; unmatched junction bases: 4. This CDR3 is built from 15 residues. The CDR3 sequence is CASSSRTSVYNEQFF. The CDR3 DNA sequence: TGTGCCAGCAGTTCCCGGACTAGCGTCTACAATGAGCAGTTCTTC.